Listed here are 6 T cell receptor beta chains from one sample, sequenced in a study of T cell responses to AZD1222 COVID-19 vaccine. Generated by immunoSEQ multiplex PCR, the TCRdb table keeps only in-frame clones and is missing some. The sample has approximately 82,000 clones, 90% seen once. The specimen was peripheral blood, collected on day 0 of AZD1222 vaccination. These receptors all come from an adult in good health.

The chain is built from TRBV11-2 and TRBJ2-1; D is ambiguous. The V end lost 5 bases, the J end lost 5 bases, and 4 bases lay between the germline ends. Germline CDR1 SGHAT, CDR2 FQNNGV. This CDR3 region has 11 residues. CDR3 region: CASSHNNEQFF. DNA of the CDR3: TGTGCCAGCAGCCACAACAATGAGCAGTTCTTC.

The chain has TRBV3-1 (or the pseudogene TRBV3-2) and TRBJ2-2; no clear D. Germline V gene lookup returns CDR1 LGHDT and CDR2 YNNKEL (reference sequence). The length of the CDR3 is 17 residues. V lost 0 bases, J lost 3 bases, and 14 bases lay in between. The CDR3 region is CASSQERSASYTGELFF. CDR3 nucleotides: TGTGCCAGCAGCCAAGAGCGTAGTGCCAGCTACACCGGGGAGCTGTTTTTT.

The chain joins TRBV9 to TRBJ1-6, with D unresolved. The V gene's germline CDR1 is SGDLS and CDR2 YYNGEE. Trimming took 0 bases from V and 8 from J, leaving 9 bases between them. This CDR3 spans 14 amino acids. The CDR3 DNA sequence: TGTGCCAGCAGCGTAGTCGGTATGGATTCACCCCTCCACTTT. This translates into CASSVVGMDSPLHF.

This rearrangement joins TRBV11-2 to TRBJ1-5; TRBD1 is a possible D gene (6 bases). Per germline, CDR1 SGHAT and CDR2 FQNNGV. Trimming removed 3 bases at V and 11 bases at J, with 17 bases between. The CDR3 runs to 14 residues. The CDR3 protein is CASSFGRDNGTQHF. CDR3 bases: TGTGCCAGCAGCTTTGGCCGGGACAACGGCACCCAGCATTTT.

This clone came up once. The chain has TRBV27 and TRBJ2-5; TRBD2 matches 10 bases. Per the germline V gene, CDR1 is MNHEY and CDR2 is SMNVEV (reference sequence). J gave up 5 bases and V 6 bases, and 6 bases lay outside the gene matches. This CDR3 spans 14 amino acids. CDR3 coding DNA: TGTGCCAGCAGGGCTAGCGGGGGTGGTGAGACCCAGTACTTC. This codes for CASRASGGGETQYF.

This clone was seen only once. V is TRBV20-1 and J is TRBJ2-7; D is possibly TRBD1 (6 bases). Germline V gives CDR1 DFQATT, CDR2 SNEGSKA (reference sequence). Trimming shortened V by 3 bases and J by 2 bases, and 14 bases separated the two germline ends. This CDR3 contains 14 residues. CDR3 loop: CSASFRDTTYEQYF. Written as DNA, the CDR3 is TGCAGTGCTAGTTTCAGGGACACTACCTACGAGCAGTACTTC.